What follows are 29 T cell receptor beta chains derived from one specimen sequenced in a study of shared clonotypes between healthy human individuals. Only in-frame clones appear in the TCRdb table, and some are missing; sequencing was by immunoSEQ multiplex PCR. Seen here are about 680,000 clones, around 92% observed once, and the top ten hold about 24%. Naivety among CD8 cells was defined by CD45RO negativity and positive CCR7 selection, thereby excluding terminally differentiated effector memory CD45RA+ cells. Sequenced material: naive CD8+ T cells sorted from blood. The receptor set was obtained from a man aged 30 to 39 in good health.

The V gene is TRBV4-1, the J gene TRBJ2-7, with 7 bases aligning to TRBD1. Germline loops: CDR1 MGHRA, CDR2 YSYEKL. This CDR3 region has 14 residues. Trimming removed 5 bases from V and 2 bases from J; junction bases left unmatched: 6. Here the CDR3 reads CASSERTGTYEQYF. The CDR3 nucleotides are TGCGCCAGCAGCGAACGGACAGGTACCTACGAGCAGTACTTC.

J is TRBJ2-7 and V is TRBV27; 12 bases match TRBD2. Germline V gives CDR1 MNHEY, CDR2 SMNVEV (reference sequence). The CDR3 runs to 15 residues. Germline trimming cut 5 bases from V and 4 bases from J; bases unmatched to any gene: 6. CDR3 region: CASSRLAGEVYEQYF. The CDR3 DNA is TGTGCCAGCAGTCGACTAGCGGGAGAGGTTTACGAGCAGTACTTC.

CDR3 in DNA: TGTGCCAGTAGTTATCGGACCCGGGCGGGTGATACGCAGTATTTT. Translated: CASSYRTRAGDTQYF. The chain links TRBV19 to TRBJ2-3; D may be TRBD2 (5 bases). From germline, CDR1 is LNHDA and CDR2 SQIVND (reference sequence). V gave up 5 bases and J gave up 6 bases, with 18 bases separating them. The CDR3 totals 15 residues.

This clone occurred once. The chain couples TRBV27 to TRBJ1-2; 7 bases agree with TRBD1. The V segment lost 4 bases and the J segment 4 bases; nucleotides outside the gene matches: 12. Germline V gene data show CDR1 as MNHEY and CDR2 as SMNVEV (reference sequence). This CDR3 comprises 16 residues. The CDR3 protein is CASSSGTEFSLYGYTF. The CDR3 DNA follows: TGTGCCAGCAGTTCCGGGACAGAATTTTCCCTCTATGGCTACACCTTC.

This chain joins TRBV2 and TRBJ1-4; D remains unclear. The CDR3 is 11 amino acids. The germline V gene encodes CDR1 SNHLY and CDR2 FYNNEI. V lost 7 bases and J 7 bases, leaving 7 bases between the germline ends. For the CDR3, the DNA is TGTGCCAGCATCTCCATTGAAAAACTGTTTTTT. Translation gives CASISIEKLFF.

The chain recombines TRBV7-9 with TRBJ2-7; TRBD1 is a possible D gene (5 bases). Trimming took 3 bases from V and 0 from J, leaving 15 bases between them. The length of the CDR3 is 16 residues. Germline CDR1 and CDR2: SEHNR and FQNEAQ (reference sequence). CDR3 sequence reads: CASSFDRKSYSYEQYF. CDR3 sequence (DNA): TGTGCCAGCAGCTTTGACAGAAAGTCCTACTCCTACGAGCAGTACTTC.

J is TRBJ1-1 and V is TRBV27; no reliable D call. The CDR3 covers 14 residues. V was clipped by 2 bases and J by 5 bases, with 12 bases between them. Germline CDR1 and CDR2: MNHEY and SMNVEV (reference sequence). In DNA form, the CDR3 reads TGTGCCAGCAGTTTAGGGGTCGGAGGGACTGAAGCTTTCTTT. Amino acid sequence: CASSLGVGGTEAFF.

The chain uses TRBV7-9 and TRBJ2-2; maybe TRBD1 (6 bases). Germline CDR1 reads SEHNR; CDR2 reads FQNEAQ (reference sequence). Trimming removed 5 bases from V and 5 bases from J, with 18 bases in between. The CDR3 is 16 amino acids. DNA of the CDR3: TGTGCCAGCAGCCCGCCCAACACAGGGTCAACCGGGGAGCTGTTTTTT. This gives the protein CASSPPNTGSTGELFF.

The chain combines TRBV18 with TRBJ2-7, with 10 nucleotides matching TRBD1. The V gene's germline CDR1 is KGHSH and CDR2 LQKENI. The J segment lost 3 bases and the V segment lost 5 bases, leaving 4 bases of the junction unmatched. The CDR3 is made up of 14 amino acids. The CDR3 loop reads CASSRDRGVYEQYF. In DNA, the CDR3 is TGTGCCAGCTCAAGGGACAGGGGTGTCTACGAGCAGTACTTC.

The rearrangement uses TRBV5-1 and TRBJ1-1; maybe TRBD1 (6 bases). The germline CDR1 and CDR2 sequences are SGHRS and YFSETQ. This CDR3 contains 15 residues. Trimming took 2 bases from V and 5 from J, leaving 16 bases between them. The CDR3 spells CASSFGRGSETEAFF. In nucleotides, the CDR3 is TGCGCCAGCAGCTTCGGCAGGGGCTCGGAAACTGAAGCTTTCTTT.

The CDR3 loop is CASSLAAGSWGETQYF. CDR3 nucleotide sequence: TGTGCCAGCAGTTTAGCAGCCGGGAGCTGGGGAGAGACCCAGTACTTC. The chain joins TRBV27 to TRBJ2-5; the D gene is possibly TRBD2 (6 bases). Trimming cost V 2 bases and J 4 bases, with 17 bases left between them. From germline, CDR1 is MNHEY and CDR2 SMNVEV (reference sequence). The CDR3 is made up of 16 amino acids.

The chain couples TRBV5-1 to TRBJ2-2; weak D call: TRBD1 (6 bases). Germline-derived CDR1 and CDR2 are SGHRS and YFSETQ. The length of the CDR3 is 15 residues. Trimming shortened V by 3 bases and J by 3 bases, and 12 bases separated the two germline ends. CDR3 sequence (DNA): TGCGCCAGCAGCTCCCCAGGGGTTCACACCGGGGAGCTGTTTTTT. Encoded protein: CASSSPGVHTGELFF.

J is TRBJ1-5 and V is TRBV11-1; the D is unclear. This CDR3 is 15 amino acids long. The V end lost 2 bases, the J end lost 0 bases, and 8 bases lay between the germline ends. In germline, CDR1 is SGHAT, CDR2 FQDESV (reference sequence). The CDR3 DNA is TGTGCCAGCAGCTTAAACGGCGCTAGCAATCAGCCCCAGCATTTT. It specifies CASSLNGASNQPQHF.

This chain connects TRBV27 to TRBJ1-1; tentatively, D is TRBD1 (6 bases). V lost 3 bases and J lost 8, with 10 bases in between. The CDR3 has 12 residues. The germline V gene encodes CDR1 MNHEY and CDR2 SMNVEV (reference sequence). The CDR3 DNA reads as TGTGCCAGCAGTTTGGGGGGGGCAGAAGCTTTCTTT. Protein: CASSLGGAEAFF.

The CDR3 nucleotides read TGCACCAGCAGCCAAGCCCGGACAGGGGAGGACGAAAAACTGTTTTTT. Translating it yields CTSSQARTGEDEKLFF. The chain carries TRBV1 and TRBJ1-4; the table calls TRBD1, which could not be checked here. TRBV1 corresponds to a pseudogene. The CDR3 has 16 residues.

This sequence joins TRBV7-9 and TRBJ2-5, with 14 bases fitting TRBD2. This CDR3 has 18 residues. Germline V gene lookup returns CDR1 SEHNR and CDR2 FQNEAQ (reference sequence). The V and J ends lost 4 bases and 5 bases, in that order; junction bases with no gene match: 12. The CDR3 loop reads CASSSHDLWTSGRETQYF. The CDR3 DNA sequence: TGTGCCAGCAGCTCGCACGACTTATGGACTAGCGGGAGGGAGACCCAGTACTTC.

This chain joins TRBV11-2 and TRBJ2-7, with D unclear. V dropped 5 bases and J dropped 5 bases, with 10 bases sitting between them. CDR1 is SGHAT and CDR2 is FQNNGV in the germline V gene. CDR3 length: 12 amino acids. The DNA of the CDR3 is TGTGCCAGCAGCCCGCTGGGTCACGAGCAGTACTTC. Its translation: CASSPLGHEQYF.

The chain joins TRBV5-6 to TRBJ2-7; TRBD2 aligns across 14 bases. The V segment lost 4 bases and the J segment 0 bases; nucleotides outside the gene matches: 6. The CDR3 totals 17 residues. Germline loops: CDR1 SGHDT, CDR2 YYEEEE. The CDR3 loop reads CASSLGTSGSYSYEQYF. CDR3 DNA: TGTGCCAGCAGCCTCGGGACTAGCGGGAGCTACTCCTACGAGCAGTACTTC.

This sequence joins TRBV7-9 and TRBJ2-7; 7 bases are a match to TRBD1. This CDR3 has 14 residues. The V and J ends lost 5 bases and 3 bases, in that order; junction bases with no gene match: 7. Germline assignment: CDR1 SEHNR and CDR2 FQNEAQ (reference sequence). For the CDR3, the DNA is TGTGCCAGCAGCGCCATGGGACAGCTCTACGAGCAGTACTTC. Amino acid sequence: CASSAMGQLYEQYF. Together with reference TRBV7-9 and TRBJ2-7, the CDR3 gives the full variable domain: DTGVSQNPRHKITKRGQNVTFRCDPISEHNRLYWYRQTLGQGPEFLTYFQNEAQLEKSRLLSDRFSAERPKGSFSTLEIQRTEQGDSAMYLCASSAMGQLYEQYFGPGTRLTVT.

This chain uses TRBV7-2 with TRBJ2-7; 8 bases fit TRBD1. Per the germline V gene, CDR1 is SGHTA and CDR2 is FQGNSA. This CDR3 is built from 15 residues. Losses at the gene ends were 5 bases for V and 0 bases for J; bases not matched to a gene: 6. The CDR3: CASSPGGDYSYEQYF. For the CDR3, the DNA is TGTGCCAGCAGCCCAGGGGGCGATTACTCCTACGAGCAGTACTTC.

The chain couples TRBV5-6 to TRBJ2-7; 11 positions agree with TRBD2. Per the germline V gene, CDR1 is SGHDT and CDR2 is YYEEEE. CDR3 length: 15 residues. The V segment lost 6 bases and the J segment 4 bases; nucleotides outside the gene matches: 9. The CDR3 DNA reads TGTGCCAGCATCCTGCGGGCTAGCGGGAGGTACGAGCAGTACTTC. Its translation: CASILRASGRYEQYF. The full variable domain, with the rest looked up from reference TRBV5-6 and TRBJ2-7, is DAGVTQSPTHLIKTRGQQVTLRCSPKSGHDTVSWYQQALGQGPQFIFQYYEEEERQRGNFPDRFSGHQFPNYSSELNVNALLLGDSALYLCASILRASGRYEQYFGPGTRLTVT.

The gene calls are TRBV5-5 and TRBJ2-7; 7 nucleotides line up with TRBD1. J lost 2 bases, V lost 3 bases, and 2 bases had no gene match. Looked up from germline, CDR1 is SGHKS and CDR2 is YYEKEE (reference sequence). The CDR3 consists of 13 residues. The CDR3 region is CASSYGTAYEQYF. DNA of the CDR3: TGTGCCAGCAGCTACGGGACAGCCTACGAGCAGTACTTC.

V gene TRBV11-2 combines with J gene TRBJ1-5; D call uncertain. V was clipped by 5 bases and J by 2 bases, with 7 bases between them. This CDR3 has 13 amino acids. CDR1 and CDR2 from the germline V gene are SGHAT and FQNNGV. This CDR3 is CASSPSRNQPQHF. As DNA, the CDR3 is TGTGCCAGCAGCCCCTCTCGCAATCAGCCCCAGCATTTT. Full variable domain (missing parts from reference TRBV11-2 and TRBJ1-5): EAGVAQSPRYKIIEKRQSVAFWCNPISGHATLYWYQQILGQGPKLLIQFQNNGVVDDSQLPKDRFSAERLKGVDSTLKIQPAKLEDSAVYLCASSPSRNQPQHFGDGTRLSIL.

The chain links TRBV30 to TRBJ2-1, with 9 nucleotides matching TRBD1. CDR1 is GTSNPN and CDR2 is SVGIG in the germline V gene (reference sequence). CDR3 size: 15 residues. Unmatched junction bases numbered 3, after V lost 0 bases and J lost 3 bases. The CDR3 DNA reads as TGTGCCTGGAGTGTGGGGACAGGGAACTACAATGAGCAGTTCTTC. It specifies CAWSVGTGNYNEQFF. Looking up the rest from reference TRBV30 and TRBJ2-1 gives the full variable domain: SQTIHQWPATLVQPVGSPLSLECTVEGTSNPNLYWYRQAAGRGLQLLFYSVGIGQISSEVPQNLSASRPQDRQFILSSKKLLLSDSGFYLCAWSVGTGNYNEQFFGPGTRLTVL.

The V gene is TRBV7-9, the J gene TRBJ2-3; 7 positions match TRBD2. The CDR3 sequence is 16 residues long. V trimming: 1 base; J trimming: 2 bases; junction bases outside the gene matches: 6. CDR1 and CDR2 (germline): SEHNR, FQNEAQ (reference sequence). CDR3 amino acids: CASSLGSLAATDTQYF. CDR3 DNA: TGTGCCAGCAGCTTAGGGTCCCTAGCGGCCACAGATACGCAGTATTTT.

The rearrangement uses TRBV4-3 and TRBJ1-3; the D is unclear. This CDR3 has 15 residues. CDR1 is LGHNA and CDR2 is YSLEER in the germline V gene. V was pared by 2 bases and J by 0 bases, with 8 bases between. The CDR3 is CASSQPSNSGNTIYF. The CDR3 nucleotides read TGCGCCAGCAGCCAACCCAGCAACTCTGGAAACACCATATATTTT.

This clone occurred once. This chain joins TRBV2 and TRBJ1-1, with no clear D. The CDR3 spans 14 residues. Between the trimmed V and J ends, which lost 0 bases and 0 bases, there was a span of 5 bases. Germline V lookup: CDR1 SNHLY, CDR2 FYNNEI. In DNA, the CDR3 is TGTGCCAGCAGTGAAGCCAAAATGAACACTGAAGCTTTCTTT. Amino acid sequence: CASSEAKMNTEAFF.

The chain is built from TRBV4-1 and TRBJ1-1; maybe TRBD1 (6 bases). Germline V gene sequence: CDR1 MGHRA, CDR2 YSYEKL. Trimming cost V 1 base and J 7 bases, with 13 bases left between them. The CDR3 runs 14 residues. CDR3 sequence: CASSQGRDNIEAFF. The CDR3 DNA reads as TGCGCCAGCAGCCAAGGGCGGGACAATATTGAAGCTTTCTTT.

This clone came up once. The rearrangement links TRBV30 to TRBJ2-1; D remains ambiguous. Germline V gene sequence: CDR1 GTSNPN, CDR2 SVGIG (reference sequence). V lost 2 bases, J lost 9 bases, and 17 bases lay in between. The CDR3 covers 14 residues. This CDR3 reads CAWSLLTRMGEQFF. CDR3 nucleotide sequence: TGTGCCTGGAGTCTACTGACCCGGATGGGTGAGCAGTTCTTC.